This T cell receptor (beta chain) came from a study of cytomegalovirus exposure and HLA in healthy donors. After removal of 7 bases from V and 8 bases from J, the junction contained 6 bases not matched to a gene. The CDR3 runs to 13 residues. CDR1 SEHNR and CDR2 FQNEAQ come from the germline V gene (reference sequence). The data were produced by immunoSEQ multiplex PCR, yet TCRdb's version contains in-frame clones alone and is incomplete. Seen here are around 54,000 clones, approximately 89% observed once, and the top ten hold 8.4%. What was sequenced was PBMCs. This sequence originates from a woman younger than 35 in good health and CMV-seropositive. This rearrangement joins TRBV7-9 to TRBJ1-2; TRBD1 aligns across 11 bases. For the CDR3, the DNA is TGTGCCAGCACCTACGGGACAGGGGGAGGCTACACCTTC. The encoded protein is CASTYGTGGGYTF.